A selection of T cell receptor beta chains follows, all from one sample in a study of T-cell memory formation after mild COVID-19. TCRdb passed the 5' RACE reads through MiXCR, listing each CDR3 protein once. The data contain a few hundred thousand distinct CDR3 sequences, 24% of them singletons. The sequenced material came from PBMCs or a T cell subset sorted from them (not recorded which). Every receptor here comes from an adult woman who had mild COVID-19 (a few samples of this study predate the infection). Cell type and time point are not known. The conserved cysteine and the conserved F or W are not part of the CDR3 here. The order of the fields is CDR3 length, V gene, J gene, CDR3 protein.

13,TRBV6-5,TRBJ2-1,ASSYSGQGLYEQF
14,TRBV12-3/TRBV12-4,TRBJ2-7,ASSFYRGPTGDEQY
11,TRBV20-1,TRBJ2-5,SATGEGKETQY
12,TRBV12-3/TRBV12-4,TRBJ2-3,ASSYTGGGDTQY
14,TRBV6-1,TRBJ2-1,ASSERPWGSYNEQF
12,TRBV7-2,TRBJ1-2,ASSGLLGSYGYT
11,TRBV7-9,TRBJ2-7,ASSHTDHYEQY
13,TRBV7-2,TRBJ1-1,ASSYVAVDNTEAF
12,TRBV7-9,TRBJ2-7,ASSPQLTGNEQY
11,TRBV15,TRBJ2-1,ATTTRLGNEQF
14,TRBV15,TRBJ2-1,ATSKPGLAVGNEQF
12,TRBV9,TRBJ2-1,ASSLSGSLDEQF
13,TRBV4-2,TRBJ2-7,ASSQYPGLLNEQY
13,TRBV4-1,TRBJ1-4,ASSPGGVGNEKLF
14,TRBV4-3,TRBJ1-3,ASSQGRQHSGNTIY
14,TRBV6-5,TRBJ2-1,ASSFIPSGPFVEQF
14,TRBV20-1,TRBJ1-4,SARIGVRRINEKLF
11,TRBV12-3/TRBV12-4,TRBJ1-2,ASTYGPGNGYT
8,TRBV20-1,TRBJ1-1,SARATEAF
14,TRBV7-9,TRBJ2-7,ASSFDQGIRSYEQY
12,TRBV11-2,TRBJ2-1,ASHRGGGGNEQF
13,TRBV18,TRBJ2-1,ASSPRTGKGNEQF
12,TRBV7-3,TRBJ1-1,ASSMTGPNTEAF
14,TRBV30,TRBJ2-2,AWGGIAGGWTGELF
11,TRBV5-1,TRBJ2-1,ASSLLAANEQF
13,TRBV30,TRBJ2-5,AWSSGTGGAETQY
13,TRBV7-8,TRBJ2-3,ASSSPGTGEHTQY
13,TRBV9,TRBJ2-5,ASSVTPGDGETQY
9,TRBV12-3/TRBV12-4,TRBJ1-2,ASSLGVGYT
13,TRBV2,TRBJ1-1,ASMYIGGASTEAF
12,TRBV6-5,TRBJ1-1,ASSYSNSNTEAF
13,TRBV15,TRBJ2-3,ATSFGQGGPDTQY
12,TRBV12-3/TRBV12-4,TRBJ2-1,ASRTGTSGTKQF
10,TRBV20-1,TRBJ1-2,SASMGGGGYT
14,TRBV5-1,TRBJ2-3,ASSLAAAMPTDTQY
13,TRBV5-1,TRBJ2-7,ASSLRFGESDEQY
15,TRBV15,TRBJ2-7,ATSRERATGGSYEQY
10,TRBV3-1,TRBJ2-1,ASRGAWDEQF
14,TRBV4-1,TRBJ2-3,ASSPGPSQGSDTQY
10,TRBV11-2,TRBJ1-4,ASSPPSPKLF
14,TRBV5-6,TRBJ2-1,ASSLIGGDTYNEQF
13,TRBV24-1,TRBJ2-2,ATSDRSISTGELF
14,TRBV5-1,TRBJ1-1,ASSLETGGANTEAF
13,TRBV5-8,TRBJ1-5,ASSSRGPGNQPQH
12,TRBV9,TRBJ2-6,ASSVRLGANVLT
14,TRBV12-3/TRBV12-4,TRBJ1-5,ASSLNGLNSNQPQH
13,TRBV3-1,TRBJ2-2,ASSTRRRATGELF
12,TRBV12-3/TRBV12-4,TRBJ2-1,ASSFSGGYNEQF
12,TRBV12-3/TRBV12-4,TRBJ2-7,ASSPGGAKDEQY
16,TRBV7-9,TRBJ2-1,ASSLDRDRALDIDEQF
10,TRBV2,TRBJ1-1,ASTERRSEAF
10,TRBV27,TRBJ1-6,ATRDRQSPLH
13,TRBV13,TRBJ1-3,ASSLEQLSGNTIY
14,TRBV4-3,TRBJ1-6,ASSQDVGILNSPLH
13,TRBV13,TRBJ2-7,ASSLSGLGRYEQY
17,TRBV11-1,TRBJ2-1,ASSLRVMLDRGLLNEQF
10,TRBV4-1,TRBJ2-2,ASIENTGELF
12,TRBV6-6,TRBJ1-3,ASSSREKGNTIY
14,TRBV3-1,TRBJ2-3,ASSPVSGTSTDTQY